The T cell receptor beta chain described here comes from a study of CD8+ T cells in alopecia areata. Study at large: Administration of oral tofacitinib to treated patients was at 5 to 10 mg twice daily.

RNA was extracted and reverse transcribed into cDNA as the sequencing template. Generated by immunoSEQ multiplex PCR, the TCRdb table keeps only in-frame clones and is missing some. The table lists about 160,000 clones, roughly two thirds of them singletons. The study, taken as a whole, reports: With one nonresponder, baseline CD8+ expansion's link to response remains uncertain.

This sample's treatment: oral pan-JAK inhibitor, 5-10 mg twice daily. Sampling of alopecia areata patients yielded lesional scalp punch biopsies as well as peripheral blood. This clone has more than one count but fewer than ten. Its antigen is currently unknown. The CDR3 totals 15 residues. The germline CDR1 and CDR2 sequences are SQVTM and ANQGSEA. V lost 4 bases and J 6 bases, leaving 18 bases between the germline ends. The V gene is TRBV29-1, the J gene TRBJ2-2; perhaps D is TRBD1 or TRBD2 (6 bases each). The TCR comes from a human donor with alopecia areata. The specimen comprised CD4+ T cells sorted from blood, sampled at week 4, from a patient treated with tofacitinib. This CDR3 reads CSVGGGQGFAGELFF. DNA for the CDR3: TGCAGCGTTGGTGGGGGGCAGGGATTCGCCGGGGAGCTGTTTTTT.